This is a list of T cell receptor beta chains from one sample in a study of CXCR3-negative and CXCR3-positive naive CD8 T cells. TCRdb reanalyzed the 5' RACE reads and collapses them to one entry per CDR3 protein, without DNA. The listing contains roughly 110,000 distinct CDR3 sequences. The sample comprised naive CXCR3+ CD8+ T cells from blood. These receptors were obtained from a human donor in good health. Some clones in this sample may be carry-over from other donors' samples. Both conserved end residues are part of each CDR3.

CDR3aa	v_gene	j_gene
CASSQSLAQTADTQYF	TRBV5-6	TRBJ2-3
CASSPPLDVLTF	TRBV6-6	TRBJ2-6
CASSFGTGWDTQYF	TRBV12-3/TRBV12-4	TRBJ2-3
CASSLAYGEQYF	TRBV7-8	TRBJ2-7
CAGSPSRNTEAFF	TRBV4-1	TRBJ1-1
CSGEGELPEQFF	TRBV29-1	TRBJ2-1
CASSPTSGYSYNEQFF	TRBV13	TRBJ2-1
CSATGTEAMNTEAFF	TRBV20-1	TRBJ1-1
CASSLAGPLYEQYF	TRBV12-3/TRBV12-4	TRBJ2-7
CSVHGRDYNEQFF	TRBV29-1	TRBJ2-1
CASSFNRQGMNTEAFF	TRBV7-6	TRBJ1-1
CASTPTSGPAEQYF	TRBV2	TRBJ2-7
CASSAPGPRYTEAFF	TRBV21-1	TRBJ1-1
CASRFRLAGPYNEQFF	TRBV7-2	TRBJ2-1
CSVPDRGHYGYTF	TRBV29-1	TRBJ1-2
CASSLFEGPSYEQYF	TRBV28	TRBJ2-7
CASSVTSGGRGETQYF	TRBV7-9	TRBJ2-5
CASSFPDIEQYF	TRBV5-5	TRBJ2-7
CSVLGQGNTGELFF	TRBV29-1	TRBJ2-2
CASSGMVVRGGEQYF	TRBV5-1	TRBJ2-7
CASSPMTGTDTQYF	TRBV7-3	TRBJ2-3
CASSLALRTPSYNEQFF	TRBV7-9	TRBJ2-1
CATSGIKSDRAHYGYTF	TRBV15	TRBJ1-2
CASSLLGGGTEETQYF	TRBV28	TRBJ2-5
CASSQEPLAGGIYEQYF	TRBV4-2	TRBJ2-7
CASSLDGGYNEQFF	TRBV27	TRBJ2-1
CASTAPGEDTEAFF	TRBV12-3/TRBV12-4	TRBJ1-1
CASSLAGNYNEQFF	TRBV25-1	TRBJ2-1
CASSMLTGKYDYTF	TRBV9	TRBJ1-2
CASSRTPTGDTQYF	TRBV4-1	TRBJ2-3
CASSPRGQGYGYTF	TRBV27	TRBJ1-2